This T cell receptor beta chain came from a study of cytomegalovirus exposure and HLA in healthy donors. The PCR made use of 60 Vbeta and 13 Jbeta primers. The assay was immunoSEQ multiplex PCR, and TCRdb's table has in-frame clones only and misses some. The data contain 150,000 to 200,000 clones, approximately 80% of them seen just once; the ten biggest clones take up 7.4%. The germline gives CDR1 MGHRA, CDR2 YSYEKL. V lost 0 bases to trimming and J lost 8 bases; unmatched junction nucleotides: 7. The CDR3 is 15 residues long. This rearrangement joins TRBV4-1 to TRBJ2-1; 7 bases are a match to TRBD2. Sequencing was carried out using PBMCs. The TCR comes from a male donor in good health and CMV-seropositive. The CDR3 DNA follows: TGCGCCAGCAGCCAAGACGGGACTATCGACTATGAGCAGTTCTTC. Translating it yields CASSQDGTIDYEQFF.